Following are 20 T cell receptor beta chains from one sample sequenced in a study of T-cell reconstitution after alpha-beta-depleted transplantation in children. The library targeted TCRbeta and was prepared with unique molecular identifiers. TCRdb redid the calling of the PCR reads with MiXCR, one entry per CDR3 protein. In the table there are a few hundred thousand distinct CDR3 sequences, roughly 16% of which are singletons. The source was PBMCs, mostly from graft donor cells, collected 360 days after TCRalphabeta/CD19-depleted stem cell transplant. The receptors shown here come from a boy younger than two who had a stem cell transplant for Wiskott-Aldrich syndrome, so the T cells may come from the graft donor.

The chain joins TRBV4-3 to TRBJ2-7, with D possibly being TRBD1 (5 bases). The germline V and J ends were trimmed by 0 bases and 3 bases, with 9 bases remaining between them. The germline V gene has CDR1 LGHNA and CDR2 YSLEER. This CDR3 spans 14 amino acids. CDR3 protein: CASSQDQRGYEQYF. The CDR3 coding sequence is TGCGCCAGCAGCCAAGATCAAAGGGGCTACGAGCAGTACTTC.

This clonotype was found many times. The V call is TRBV5-1, the J call TRBJ2-1; TRBD2 aligns across 13 bases. The ends lost 5 bases at V and 8 bases at J; junction bases unmatched: 7. Germline CDR1 is SGHRS and CDR2 is YFSETQ. The CDR3 is made up of 15 amino acids. CDR3 DNA: TGCGCCAGCAGTTCCGGGACTAGCGGGGTATATGAGCAGTTCTTC. The encoded protein is CASSSGTSGVYEQFF.

The rearrangement links TRBV29-1 to TRBJ2-7, with TRBD2 matching over 13 bases. V dropped 1 base and J dropped 3; count of bases not matched to a gene: 0. Germline lookup yields CDR1 SQVTM and CDR2 ANQGSEA. The CDR3 totals 14 residues. This chain's CDR3 is CSVEGLAGGYEQYF. In DNA form, the CDR3 reads TGCAGCGTTGAAGGACTAGCGGGAGGCTACGAGCAGTACTTC.

This clonotype was observed a handful of times. The V call is TRBV6-2 or TRBV6-3, the J call TRBJ2-1; perhaps TRBD1 as D (6 bases). The CDR3 is made up of 14 amino acids. Germline lookup yields CDR1 MNHEY and CDR2 SVGEGT. Deletions cut 8 bases from V and 5 bases from J, with 16 bases between. As DNA, the CDR3 is TGTGCCAGCTGGGGGCCGACGCCTAACAATGAGCAGTTCTTC. Its protein product is CASWGPTPNNEQFF.

This clonotype was found a few times. This CDR3 is CAISGSRPGPGGYEQYF. Written as DNA, the CDR3 is TGTGCCATCAGTGGGTCGAGGCCGGGGCCGGGGGGCTACGAGCAGTACTTC. The rearrangement joins TRBV10-3 to TRBJ2-7; 7 nucleotides align to TRBD2. The trim removed 4 bases at V and 3 bases at J, leaving 15 bases unmatched. CDR1 ENHRY and CDR2 SYGVKD come from the germline V gene. The CDR3 runs to 17 residues.

There are a few counts of this clonotype. The chain has TRBV21-1 and TRBJ2-1; no DNA check was done on the table's D call, TRBD2. TRBV21-1 is described as a pseudogene. The CDR3 covers 17 residues. The CDR3 is CASSKGGRRGLYNEQFF. CDR3 coding DNA: TGTGCCAGCAGCAAAGGAGGGCGGCGGGGCCTCTACAATGAGCAGTTCTTC.

This clonotype has only a few counts. The chain combines TRBV20-1 with TRBJ2-1; 13 positions agree with TRBD2. The V gene's germline CDR1 is DFQATT and CDR2 SNEGSKA (reference sequence). With V trimmed by 5 bases and J by 3 bases, 4 bases remained unmatched. The CDR3 length is 15 residues. The CDR3 nucleotides are TGCAGTGCTGACCGGACTAGCGGGAGCTACAATGAGCAGTTCTTC. It translates to CSADRTSGSYNEQFF.

This chain connects TRBV5-5 to TRBJ2-1; no definite D call. The CDR3 runs to 11 residues. Germline lookup yields CDR1 SGHKS and CDR2 YYEKEE (reference sequence). V was trimmed by 4 bases and J by 5 bases, leaving 4 bases between them. CDR3 region: CASSMNNEQFF. DNA for the CDR3: TGTGCCAGCAGCATGAACAATGAGCAGTTCTTC.

The rearrangement joins TRBV7-6 to TRBJ2-6; D gene uncertain. The CDR3 is made up of 15 amino acids. CDR1 and CDR2 (germline): SGHVS, FNYEAQ. Trimming cost V 5 bases and J 2 bases, with 10 bases left between them. CDR3 bases: TGTGCCAGCAGCCCTAGTTGGACTGGGGCCAACGTCCTGACTTTC. Protein sequence: CASSPSWTGANVLTF.

This clonotype was detected only a few times. The chain links TRBV6-5 to TRBJ1-2, with D possibly TRBD1 on 5 matching bases. The length of the CDR3 is 15 residues. Trimming left V 3 bases short and J 3 bases short, with 14 bases between. Germline-derived CDR1 and CDR2 are MNHEY and SVGAGI. The CDR3 nucleotides are TGTGCCAGCAGTTATAAGGGCAGGGAGGACTATGGCTACACCTTC. Amino acid sequence: CASSYKGREDYGYTF.

This chain uses TRBV10-3 with TRBJ1-1; D remains unclear. The V gene lost 0 bases and the J gene lost 3 bases, with 5 bases spanning the gap. Germline CDR1 is ENHRY and CDR2 is SYGVKD. The CDR3 sequence is 13 residues long. The DNA for the CDR3 is TGTGCCATCAGTGAGTCTCAGCACACTGAAGCTTTCTTT. Its protein product is CAISESQHTEAFF.

The chain links TRBV7-9 to TRBJ2-6; no reliable D call. The germline V gene has CDR1 SEHNR and CDR2 FQNEAQ (reference sequence). The CDR3 covers 16 residues. With 1 base removed from V and 0 bases from J, the gap between germline ends came to 7 bases. The CDR3 DNA reads as TGTGCCAGCAGCTTAGTATACCCCTCTGGGGCCAACGTCCTGACTTTC. Translating gives CASSLVYPSGANVLTF.

The chain has TRBV4-3 and TRBJ2-3; a possible D gene is TRBD1 (6 bases). There are 16 residues in the CDR3. V shed 0 bases and J shed 0 bases, with 10 bases lying between them. Looked up from germline, CDR1 is LGHNA and CDR2 is YSLEER. CDR3 amino acids: CASSQETGHSTDTQYF. The CDR3 coding sequence is TGCGCCAGCAGCCAAGAAACGGGACATAGCACAGATACGCAGTATTTT.

This sequence joins TRBV5-1 and TRBJ1-2; D not certain. The germline gives CDR1 SGHRS, CDR2 YFSETQ. The CDR3 extends over 14 amino acids. V lost 5 bases and J 7 bases, leaving 18 bases between the germline ends. This chain's CDR3 is CASRPVGTPVGYTF. DNA of the CDR3: TGCGCCAGCAGGCCTGTAGGTACCCCCGTTGGCTACACCTTC.

Concerning this clonotype: The junction departs from the called germline gene at one end, perhaps through a read error. This chain links TRBV3-1 with TRBJ2-1; 13 positions agree with TRBD2. This CDR3 has 17 amino acids. The germline V gene encodes CDR1 LGHDT and CDR2 YNNKEL (reference sequence). The CDR3 DNA follows: TGTACCAGCAGCGGAGCCCTGGGACTAGCGGGGTACAATGAGCAGTTCTTC. Its translation is CTSSGALGLAGYNEQFF.

This clonotype was seen at least ten times. The junction departs from the called germline gene at one end, perhaps through a read error. The chain is built from TRBV18 and TRBJ2-1; 10 positions agree with TRBD2. The CDR3 contains 15 residues. Germline loops: CDR1 KGHSH, CDR2 LQKENI. The CDR3 DNA sequence: TGTGCCAGCTCACAAGCGGGGGGGCCCTACAATGAGCAGTTCTTT. It encodes CASSQAGGPYNEQFF.

This clonotype was picked up many times. The chain combines TRBV5-1 with TRBJ2-2, with 11 bases matching TRBD2. Germline CDR1 is SGHRS and CDR2 is YFSETQ. Trimming took 3 bases from V and 8 from J; bases not matched to a gene: 3. The CDR3 extends over 14 amino acids. The CDR3 DNA reads TGCGCCAGCAGCTCGGGACTAGCGGCTGGGGAGCTGTTTTTT. Translating gives CASSSGLAAGELFF.

This clonotype has just a few counts. The J gene is TRBJ2-7, the V gene TRBV7-8, with 7 bases identical to TRBD1. The length of the CDR3 is 16 residues. The germline CDR1 and CDR2 sequences are SGHVS and FQNEAQ. Trimming cost V 4 bases and J 2 bases; bases outside gene matches: 11. CDR3 loop: CASSSRKGDRAYEQYF. CDR3 DNA sequence: TGTGCCAGCAGCTCCCGAAAGGGGGACAGAGCCTACGAGCAGTACTTC.

The CDR3 DNA reads TGTGCCAGCAGTGACACAGGAATCATTCAGTACTTC. It specifies CASSDTGIIQYF. This rearrangement joins TRBV25-1 to TRBJ2-4; possible D gene TRBD1, 5 bases. Trimming removed 3 bases at V and 9 bases at J, with 9 bases between. Germline-derived CDR1 and CDR2 are MGHDK and SYGVNS. This CDR3 region has 12 residues.

This clonotype was detected only a few times. The V call is TRBV7-9, the J call TRBJ2-5; possibly TRBD1 for D (6 bases). CDR1 SEHNR and CDR2 FQNEAQ come from the germline V gene (reference sequence). Trimming stripped 0 bases from V and 4 bases from J, with 12 bases between. This CDR3 has 15 residues. The CDR3 DNA reads TGTGCCAGCAGCTTAGCACAGGGTCTTGGAGAGACCCAGTACTTC. Translating it yields CASSLAQGLGETQYF.